Each of the 18 T cell receptor beta chains below was sequenced from the same sample in a study of T cells in Graves' hyperthyroidism and ophthalmopathy. RNA transcripts were the template for amplifying TCR beta CDR3 regions. The HTBI primer set was used in a first-round RT-PCR of the TCR CDR3. TCRdb re-called the multiplex PCR reads with MiXCR, one entry per CDR3 protein. The sample contains over 500,000 distinct CDR3 sequences, roughly 15% of which appear only once. Sequenced: blood. These receptors were obtained from a young woman with Graves' ophthalmopathy.

The chain's CDR3 is CSAQQGSRPEKLFF. CDR3 in DNA: TGCAGTGCTCAACAGGGTTCCAGGCCGGAAAAACTGTTTTTT. J is TRBJ1-4 and V is TRBV20-1, with D perhaps matching TRBD1 (6 bases). The ends were cut back, 5 bases at V and 8 bases at J, with 18 bases in the middle. This CDR3 is 14 amino acids long. Germline-derived CDR1 and CDR2 are DFQATT and SNEGSKA (reference sequence).

CDR3 loop: CASSSQGLPETQYF. The CDR3 region has the DNA TGTGCCAGCAGTTCACAGGGTTTACCTGAGACCCAGTACTTC. The chain employs TRBV6-1 and TRBJ2-5; perhaps TRBD1 as D (6 bases). The germline V gene has CDR1 MNHNS and CDR2 SASEGT. V was clipped by 5 bases and J by 5 bases, with 15 bases between them. The CDR3 runs to 14 residues.

This clonotype was observed a few times. This rearrangement joins TRBV5-1 to TRBJ1-4, with D maybe TRBD1 (6 bases). This CDR3 comprises 14 residues. V was trimmed by 0 bases and J by 8 bases, leaving 11 bases between them. Germline lookup yields CDR1 SGHRS and CDR2 YFSETQ. In nucleotides, the CDR3 is TGCGCCAGCAGCTTGGACAGGGTAAAGGAAAAACTGTTTTTT. It translates to CASSLDRVKEKLFF.

V is TRBV28 and J is TRBJ2-7; TRBD1 matches at 7 bases. V dropped 4 bases and J dropped 3; count of bases not matched to a gene: 18. Germline-derived CDR1 and CDR2 are MDHEN and SYDVKM. The CDR3 is 18 amino acids. As DNA, the CDR3 is TGTGCCAGCAGTTCTTTCCGGGTACACCGATCAGGGGGCTACGAGCAGTACTTC. Its translation: CASSSFRVHRSGGYEQYF. Full variable domain (rest looked up from reference TRBV28 and TRBJ2-7): DVKVTQSSRYLVKRTGEKVFLECVQDMDHENMFWYRQDPGLGLRLIYFSYDVKMKEKGDIPEGYSVSREKKERFSLILESASTNQTSMYLCASSSFRVHRSGGYEQYFGPGTRLTVT.

The chain joins TRBV25-1 to TRBJ2-3; 12 bases are shared with TRBD2. CDR1 and CDR2 (germline): MGHDK, SYGVNS. The trim removed 2 bases at V and 4 bases at J, leaving 7 bases unmatched. The CDR3 contains 17 residues. CDR3 in DNA: TGTGCCAGCAGTGAAAGGACTAGCGGGGTAACGGCAGATACGCAGTATTTT. This encodes CASSERTSGVTADTQYF.

This clonotype was counted at least ten times. The V gene is TRBV3-1, the J gene TRBJ1-1, with TRBD1 matching over 7 bases. This CDR3 comprises 15 residues. The germline gives CDR1 LGHDT, CDR2 YNNKEL (reference sequence). With 3 bases clipped from V and 0 bases from J, the junction kept 4 bases outside the gene matches. The CDR3 nucleotides read TGTGCCAGCAGCCAGAGGGGACAGTTGAACACTGAAGCTTTCTTT. This gives the protein CASSQRGQLNTEAFF.

V and J are TRBV4-1 and TRBJ2-5, with D perhaps assigned TRBD1 or TRBD2 (5 bases each). V was trimmed by 0 bases and J by 5 bases, leaving 13 bases between them. The CDR3 totals 15 residues. Germline values: CDR1 MGHRA, CDR2 YSYEKL. The CDR3 here is CASSQDRARGETQYF. The CDR3 DNA reads TGCGCCAGCAGCCAAGACAGGGCACGCGGGGAGACCCAGTACTTC.

This clonotype was recorded at least ten times. This rearrangement joins TRBV6-5 to TRBJ2-7; no clear D gene. The CDR3 covers 14 residues. From germline, CDR1 is MNHEY and CDR2 SVGAGI. V was clipped by 4 bases and J by 2 bases, with 12 bases between them. The CDR3 DNA reads TGTGCCAGCAGTTTCCTCCGGGCCCCCTACGAGCAGTACTTC. This encodes CASSFLRAPYEQYF.

This clonotype was observed at least ten times. V is TRBV7-2 and J is TRBJ2-1; 8 positions match TRBD2. V was pared by 1 base and J by 2 bases, with 4 bases of the junction left unmatched. The CDR3 extends over 16 amino acids. CDR1 is SGHTA and CDR2 is FQGNSA in the germline V gene. CDR3 sequence: CASSLELAATYNEQFF. The CDR3 coding sequence is TGTGCCAGCAGCTTAGAACTAGCGGCTACCTACAATGAGCAGTTCTTC.

To note about this clonotype: Mismatch with germline at one junction end may stem from a read error. The rearrangement links TRBV5-5 to TRBJ1-2; no clear D. The germline CDR1 and CDR2 sequences are SGHKS and YYEKEE (reference sequence). The CDR3 consists of 15 residues. The CDR3 region is CASSQPGGDFYGYTF. The CDR3 nucleotides are TGCGCCAGCAGCCAGCCGGGTGGCGACTTCTATGGCTACACCTTC.

This clonotype was picked up a small number of times. This chain uses TRBV28 with TRBJ1-2, with 9 positions matching TRBD1. J was trimmed by 7 bases and V by 6 bases; bases with no gene match: 6. Per the germline V gene, CDR1 is MDHEN and CDR2 is SYDVKM. This CDR3 comprises 13 residues. The CDR3 loop reads CASSQDRGGGYTF. The CDR3 region has the DNA TGTGCCAGCAGCCAGGACAGGGGAGGTGGCTACACCTTC.

The genes are TRBV5-6 and TRBJ2-1, with D perhaps matching TRBD2 (5 bases). This CDR3 spans 12 amino acids. Germline V gives CDR1 SGHDT, CDR2 YYEEEE. Trimming took off 0 bases at V and 8 bases at J, with 6 bases between the two ends. The CDR3 DNA reads as TGTGCCAGCAGCTTGGGTAGCGATGAGCAGTTCTTC. This codes for CASSLGSDEQFF. Supplemented by reference TRBV5-6 and TRBJ2-1, the full variable domain reads DAGVTQSPTHLIKTRGQQVTLRCSPKSGHDTVSWYQQALGQGPQFIFQYYEEEERQRGNFPDRFSGHQFPNYSSELNVNALLLGDSALYLCASSLGSDEQFFGPGTRLTVL.

The table lists this clonotype with a few counts. Its ends do not fully match the called genes, so a read error is possible. The chain links TRBV6-9 to TRBJ2-1; maybe TRBD2 (6 bases). The germline V gene encodes CDR1 MNHGY and CDR2 SVAAGI. The CDR3 has 15 residues. The CDR3 nucleotides are TGTGCCAGCAGTTACGGACGGGGGAGCTACAATGAGCGGTTCTTC. It is translated as CASSYGRGSYNERFF.

This clonotype came up a few times. The chain uses TRBV10-3 and TRBJ2-7, with D unclear. Per germline, CDR1 ENHRY and CDR2 SYGVKD. V was shortened by 7 bases and J by 3 bases, with 7 bases between the two germline ends. The CDR3 has 11 residues. CDR3 bases: TGTGCCATCACGGTTTTCTACGAGCAGTACTTC. Protein sequence: CAITVFYEQYF.

J is TRBJ1-5 and V is TRBV20-1, with 8 bases matching TRBD1. V shed 1 base and J 0 bases; nucleotides not matched to a gene: 2. Germline V lookup: CDR1 DFQATT, CDR2 SNEGSKA (reference sequence). The CDR3 is 15 amino acids. The CDR3 sequence: CSARGTGYSNQPQHF. CDR3 coding DNA: TGCAGTGCTAGAGGGACAGGGTATAGCAATCAGCCCCAGCATTTT.

This clonotype appeared a few times. The rearrangement uses TRBV11-2 and TRBJ2-1; 13 bases agree with TRBD2. V was pared by 1 base and J by 0 bases, with 18 bases of the junction left unmatched. CDR1 SGHAT and CDR2 FQNNGV come from the germline V gene. There are 23 residues in the CDR3. In DNA form, the CDR3 reads TGTGCCAGCAGCTTAGTCAAGAGGGTTGCCGGACTAGCGGGAGTGAGCTCCTACAATGAGCAGTTCTTC. This codes for CASSLVKRVAGLAGVSSYNEQFF.

This clonotype was recorded many times. The chain carries TRBV18 and TRBJ1-3; D might be TRBD1 (5 bases). The CDR3 is 15 amino acids. Germline lookup yields CDR1 KGHSH and CDR2 LQKENI. Trimming stripped 3 bases from V and 4 bases from J, with 13 bases between. CDR3 sequence reads: CASSPSWTTGNTIYF. Here the CDR3 DNA reads TGTGCCAGCTCACCGAGCTGGACAACGGGAAACACCATATATTTT.

CDR3 protein: CASSYFSTGSVRAEAFF. DNA of the CDR3: TGTGCCAGCAGTTACTTTTCGACCGGGAGCGTTCGAGCTGAAGCTTTCTTT. V usage is TRBV6-6 and J usage is TRBJ1-1, with D hard to call. Germline V CDR1 and CDR2: MNHNY, SVGAGI (reference sequence). There are 17 residues in the CDR3. Trimming cost V 1 base and J 6 bases, with 21 bases left between them.